This T cell receptor (beta chain) emerged from a study of blood T cell repertoires in COVID-19. Study-level information: Both acute and convalescent COVID-19 samples were obtained from the United States, Italy and Spain. PBMCs, B-cell-depleted T cells, or T cells provided the cDNA or gDNA that made up the material.

In the original processing: For nucleated cells, counts were estimated from reference gene primer amplification. The protocol was immunoSEQ multiplex PCR, while the TCRdb copy is restricted to in-frame clones and leaves out a portion. V, J and clone size are those of that table, while D and trimming were read from the DNA. The repertoire holds some 100,000 clones, about 86% seen once, with roughly 8.1% in the top ten. The sequenced sample consisted of peripheral blood. The TCR sequence derives from a woman in her seventies with acute or convalescent COVID-19.

CDR3 loop: CASSLDGLNTEAFF. CDR3 nucleotide sequence: TGCGCCAGCAGCTTGGACGGTTTGAACACTGAAGCTTTCTTT. The chain recombines TRBV5-1 with TRBJ1-1; D remains ambiguous. Between the trimmed V and J ends, which lost 0 bases and 0 bases, there was a span of 6 bases. The V gene's germline CDR1 is SGHRS and CDR2 YFSETQ. The CDR3 length is 14 residues.